This TCR beta chain was captured in a study of T cells after yellow fever vaccination. On the study more broadly: SMART-Seq v4 Ultra Low Input prepared the low-cell-number fractions.

The germline V gene has CDR1 MNHEY and CDR2 SVGEGT. V shed 0 bases, J shed 0 bases, and the junction held 14 bases outside the gene matches. The CDR3 is made up of 20 amino acids. One entry per CDR3 protein results from TCRdb running MiXCR on the 5' RACE reads. The sample lists about 400,000 distinct CDR3 sequences; under 7.5% were seen once. This clonotype was obtained from a young man who received the YFV17D yellow fever vaccine. This rearrangement joins TRBV6-2 or TRBV6-3 to TRBJ2-7, with TRBD1 matching 10 bases. The material sequenced was PBMCs, taken 5 days after the yellow fever booster vaccination. CDR3 sequence (DNA): TGTGCCAGCAGTTACTCGAAAGACAGGGGGCCCGGTAAGACCTCCTACGAGCAGTACTTC. Protein product: CASSYSKDRGPGKTSYEQYF.